These 29 T cell receptor beta chains were sequenced from one sample in a study of cytomegalovirus exposure and HLA in healthy donors. This PCR relied on a set of 60 Vbeta primers and 13 Jbeta primers. Assay used: immunoSEQ multiplex PCR; TCRdb lists only in-frame clones, some missing. The sample table sets out some 130,000 clones. Specimen: PBMCs. The receptors shown here come from a man aged 18-30 years in good health and CMV-seronegative.

The J gene is TRBJ2-5, the V gene TRBV4-2; TRBD2 matches 12 bases. V was clipped by 1 base and J by 3 bases; unmatched bases: 6. This CDR3 region has 17 residues. Germline V gene lookup returns CDR1 LGHNA and CDR2 YNFKEQ. CDR3 sequence reads: CASSQGLAGEGEETQYF. CDR3 nucleotide sequence: TGTGCCAGCAGCCAAGGACTAGCGGGAGAAGGGGAAGAGACCCAGTACTTC.

The CDR3 coding sequence is TGTGCCAGCGAACCGCGGTTTACGAGTACTAGCGAGCAGTTCTTC. Encoded protein: CASEPRFTSTSEQFF. The genes are TRBV28 and TRBJ2-1, with TRBD2 as a possible D gene (6 bases). Trimming shortened V by 8 bases and J by 10 bases, and 24 bases separated the two germline ends. CDR1 and CDR2 from the germline V gene are MDHEN and SYDVKM. The CDR3 runs to 15 residues.

The chain combines TRBV11-2 with TRBJ1-1; possibly TRBD1 for D (6 bases). Germline assignment: CDR1 SGHAT and CDR2 FQNNGV. CDR3 length: 15 residues. Trimming cost V 1 base and J 6 bases, with 15 bases left between them. CDR3 amino acids: CASSLAGAHVSEAFF. The CDR3 bases are TGTGCCAGCAGCTTAGCAGGGGCGCATGTGTCTGAAGCTTTCTTT.

V is TRBV6-5 and J is TRBJ1-1; TRBD1 aligns across 8 bases. The CDR3 spans 15 residues. Germline values: CDR1 MNHEY, CDR2 SVGAGI. V lost 6 bases to trimming and J lost 4 bases; unmatched junction nucleotides: 10. CDR3 protein: CASSLGSGGVTEAFF. In nucleotides, the CDR3 is TGTGCCAGCAGCCTCGGTTCAGGGGGCGTCACTGAAGCTTTCTTT.

V and J are TRBV6-1 and TRBJ1-1; D is unresolved. Germline lookup yields CDR1 MNHNS and CDR2 SASEGT. The CDR3 covers 14 residues. V was trimmed by 1 base and J by 4 bases, leaving 10 bases between them. CDR3 protein: CASSEDIRSTEAFF. The CDR3 bases are TGTGCCAGCAGTGAAGACATAAGGAGCACTGAAGCTTTCTTT.

The chain links TRBV28 to TRBJ2-3; D is unresolved. Trimming pared 10 bases from V and 2 bases from J, leaving 19 bases between. In germline, CDR1 is MDHEN, CDR2 SYDVKM. The CDR3 spans 15 residues. CDR3 coding DNA: TGTGCCACTCACCCCCCGGTTGGGCTCACAGATACGCAGTATTTT. This translates into CATHPPVGLTDTQYF.

V and J are TRBV21-1 and TRBJ2-7; the table's D call TRBD2 went unverified against the DNA. TRBV21-1 is an annotated pseudogene. CDR3 length equals 12 residues. The CDR3 protein is CASKGGDGEQYF. The CDR3 DNA sequence: TGTGCCAGTAAGGGAGGGGACGGGGAGCAGTACTTC.

This chain links TRBV15 with TRBJ2-3; D not certain. This CDR3 comprises 14 residues. Trimming took 3 bases from V and 0 from J, leaving 7 bases between them. Germline CDR1 reads LNHNV; CDR2 reads YYDKDF (reference sequence). The CDR3: CATSSDLSTDTQYF. CDR3 coding DNA: TGTGCCACCAGCAGCGACTTAAGCACAGATACGCAGTATTTT.

The chain employs TRBV19 and TRBJ2-2; 7 positions match TRBD1. This CDR3 is 16 amino acids long. With V trimmed by 5 bases and J by 5 bases, 11 bases remained unmatched. Germline CDR1 LNHDA, CDR2 SQIVND (reference sequence). DNA of the CDR3: TGTGCCAGTAGTCCACAGGGGTTGTCCGGGACCGGGGAGCTGTTTTTT. Translated, it gives CASSPQGLSGTGELFF.

The chain is built from TRBV6-5 and TRBJ2-1; TRBD2 might be the D (5 bases). In germline, CDR1 is MNHEY, CDR2 SVGAGI. Deletions cut 3 bases from V and 5 bases from J, with 11 bases between. This CDR3 contains 14 residues. The CDR3 region has the DNA TGTGCCAGCAGTTATCAAGGACTCGACAATGAGCAGTTCTTC. This codes for CASSYQGLDNEQFF.

The chain links TRBV30 to TRBJ2-7; possibly TRBD1 for D (5 bases). CDR1 is GTSNPN, CDR2 SVGIG, per germline (reference sequence). CDR3 length: 12 residues. The ends were cut back, 0 bases at V and 5 bases at J, with 8 bases in the middle. DNA of the CDR3: TGTGCCTGGAGTGTGATCAGGGACGAGCAGTACTTC. It translates to CAWSVIRDEQYF.

The gene calls are TRBV4-1 and TRBJ1-3; the match to TRBD1 covers 9 bases. The V gene end was trimmed by 5 bases and the J gene end by 4 bases; junction bases not matched to a gene: 9. Germline assignment: CDR1 MGHRA and CDR2 YSYEKL. CDR3 size: 16 residues. In DNA form, the CDR3 reads TGCGCCAGCAGCAAACCGGGGGACAGGGAAGGAAACACCATATATTTT. It yields the protein CASSKPGDREGNTIYF.

This rearrangement joins TRBV11-2 to TRBJ2-7; 8 bases fit TRBD1. V lost 5 bases, J lost 2 bases, and 8 bases stayed unmatched. CDR1 is SGHAT, CDR2 FQNNGV, per germline. The CDR3 is 15 residues long. CDR3 in DNA: TGTGCCAGCAGCCGAGGCGGGACAGGTACCTACGAGCAGTACTTC. Translating gives CASSRGGTGTYEQYF.

CDR3 loop: CASRGTGDQPQHF. The CDR3 nucleotides read TGTGCCAGCAGGGGGACAGGGGATCAGCCCCAGCATTTT. The chain combines TRBV27 with TRBJ1-5, with 10 bases identical to TRBD1. With V trimmed by 6 bases and J by 5 bases, 1 base remained unmatched. From germline, CDR1 is MNHEY and CDR2 SMNVEV (reference sequence). The length of the CDR3 is 13 residues.

This rearrangement joins TRBV27 to TRBJ2-3, with D possibly being TRBD1 (5 bases). The CDR3 runs 13 residues. V was pared by 5 bases and J by 1 base, with 7 bases between. Germline lookup yields CDR1 MNHEY and CDR2 SMNVEV (reference sequence). CDR3 sequence: CASSSRGTDTQYF. The CDR3 bases are TGTGCCAGCAGTAGCAGGGGCACAGATACGCAGTATTTT.

The V call is TRBV4-3, the J call TRBJ1-1; D unclear. The V end was cut by 3 bases, the J end by 1 base, with 9 bases between. The CDR3 consists of 14 residues. CDR1 is LGHNA and CDR2 is YSLEER in the germline V gene. Here the CDR3 reads CASSHDLANTEAFF. The CDR3, as DNA: TGCGCCAGCAGCCATGACTTAGCGAACACTGAAGCTTTCTTT.

The chain combines TRBV28 with TRBJ1-1; 11 positions match TRBD1. This CDR3 has 16 amino acids. Unmatched junction bases numbered 10, after V lost 5 bases and J lost 5 bases. Germline lookup yields CDR1 MDHEN and CDR2 SYDVKM. The CDR3, as DNA: TGTGCCAGCAGTCCGGCCGGGACAGGGGGTGATACTGAAGCTTTCTTT. This gives the protein CASSPAGTGGDTEAFF.

This chain uses TRBV7-2 with TRBJ1-2; D is perhaps TRBD1 (6 bases). The CDR3 totals 16 residues. Germline values: CDR1 SGHTA, CDR2 FQGNSA. The V end lost 3 bases, the J end lost 8 bases, and 22 bases lay between the germline ends. In DNA form, the CDR3 reads TGTGCCAGCAGCTTCAAGCCAGGGGCAATAAAGGGGGGCTACACCTTC. This encodes CASSFKPGAIKGGYTF.

The chain recombines TRBV7-2 with TRBJ1-1; D unresolved. The CDR3 has 15 residues. Deletions cut 0 bases from V and 1 base from J, with 9 bases between. CDR1 SGHTA and CDR2 FQGNSA come from the germline V gene. CDR3 nucleotides: TGTGCCAGCAGCTTAGCGTTTAACGGGAACACTGAAGCTTTCTTT. Residues: CASSLAFNGNTEAFF. The complete variable domain, with remaining parts taken from reference TRBV7-2 and TRBJ1-1, reads GAGVSQSPSNKVTEKGKDVELRCDPISGHTALYWYRQSLGQGLEFLIYFQGNSAPDKSGLPSDRFSAERTGGSVSTLTIQRTQQEDSAVYLCASSLAFNGNTEAFFGQGTRLTVV.

The genes are TRBV7-6 and TRBJ1-6; possible D gene TRBD1, 5 bases. This CDR3 region has 17 residues. The germline gives CDR1 SGHVS, CDR2 FNYEAQ. V lost 2 bases to trimming and J lost 7 bases, with 18 bases between them. The CDR3 region has the DNA TGTGCCAGCAGCTTATTCGGATACGGGGGTGAAAATTCACCCCTCCACTTT. This sequence encodes CASSLFGYGGENSPLHF. The full variable domain, with the rest looked up from reference TRBV7-6 and TRBJ1-6, is GAGVSQSPRYKVTKRGQDVALRCDPISGHVSLYWYRQALGQGPEFLTYFNYEAQQDKSGLPNDRFSAERPEGSISTLTIQRTEQRDSAMYRCASSLFGYGGENSPLHFGNGTRLTVT.

This chain joins TRBV28 and TRBJ2-7, with 10 nucleotides matching TRBD2. V shed 4 bases, J shed 3 bases, and the junction held 6 bases outside the gene matches. The CDR3 contains 15 residues. Germline-derived CDR1 and CDR2 are MDHEN and SYDVKM. As DNA, the CDR3 is TGTGCCAGCAGTTCTATAGCGGGGGGCCTCTACGAGCAGTACTTC. This translates into CASSSIAGGLYEQYF.

The chain couples TRBV5-1 to TRBJ2-3; D remains unclear. The CDR3 contains 14 residues. The germline gives CDR1 SGHRS, CDR2 YFSETQ. V was cut by 1 base and J by 1 base, with 7 bases left in between. The chain's CDR3 is CASSLSSGTDTQYF. CDR3 nucleotides: TGCGCCAGCAGCTTGAGTAGTGGCACAGATACGCAGTATTTT. The variable domain in full, with the rest retrieved from reference TRBV5-1 and TRBJ2-3, is KAGVTQTPRYLIKTRGQQVTLSCSPISGHRSVSWYQQTPGQGLQFLFEYFSETQRNKGNFPGRFSGRQFSNSRSEMNVSTLELGDSALYLCASSLSSGTDTQYFGPGTRLTVL.

The J gene is TRBJ1-1, the V gene TRBV9; the match to TRBD1 covers 11 bases. The CDR3 has 15 residues. V lost 0 bases and J lost 5; bases outside the gene matches: 3. CDR1 and CDR2 from the germline V gene are SGDLS and YYNGEE. This CDR3 reads CASSVAGTGGTEAFF. In DNA form, the CDR3 reads TGTGCCAGCAGCGTAGCGGGGACAGGGGGGACTGAAGCTTTCTTT.

The V and J genes are TRBV7-9 and TRBJ1-4; no firm D call. The CDR3 sequence is 14 residues long. CDR1 and CDR2 from the germline V gene are SEHNR and FQNEAQ (reference sequence). Trimming stripped 2 bases from V and 3 bases from J, with 7 bases between. CDR3 amino acids: CASSLLAANEKLFF. CDR3 DNA: TGTGCCAGCAGCTTACTAGCGGCTAATGAAAAACTGTTTTTT.

The genes are TRBV28 and TRBJ1-4; 8 bases fit TRBD1. The CDR3 covers 12 residues. V shed 7 bases and J 7 bases; nucleotides not matched to a gene: 2. The V gene's germline CDR1 is MDHEN and CDR2 SYDVKM. The CDR3 DNA reads as TGTGCCAGCAAACAGGGGGGTGAAAAACTGTTTTTT. Its translation: CASKQGGEKLFF. The full variable domain, with the rest looked up from reference TRBV28 and TRBJ1-4, is DVKVTQSSRYLVKRTGEKVFLECVQDMDHENMFWYRQDPGLGLRLIYFSYDVKMKEKGDIPEGYSVSREKKERFSLILESASTNQTSMYLCASKQGGEKLFFGSGTQLSVL.

The gene calls are TRBV5-1 and TRBJ2-2; maybe TRBD2 (6 bases). With 7 bases removed from V and 4 bases from J, the gap between germline ends came to 8 bases. The V gene's germline CDR1 is SGHRS and CDR2 YFSETQ. The CDR3 sequence is 12 residues long. The CDR3 coding sequence is TGCGCCAGCTGGGGGGTCACCGGGGAGCTGTTTTTT. This encodes CASWGVTGELFF.

The chain recombines TRBV7-9 with TRBJ1-1, with D hard to call. The CDR3 sequence is 11 residues long. Germline loops: CDR1 SEHNR, CDR2 FQNEAQ (reference sequence). V was shortened by 7 bases and J by 5 bases, with 8 bases between the two germline ends. DNA for the CDR3: TGTGCCAGCACCGCGACAACTGAAGCTTTCTTT. The encoded protein is CASTATTEAFF.

The chain recombines TRBV9 with TRBJ1-1; D is perhaps TRBD1 (5 bases). This CDR3 has 14 amino acids. The germline gives CDR1 SGDLS, CDR2 YYNGEE. V lost 3 bases and J lost 3, with 12 bases in between. The CDR3 DNA reads as TGTGCCAGCAGCGGGCGGGACGGACACACTGAAGCTTTCTTT. This sequence encodes CASSGRDGHTEAFF.

The rearrangement joins TRBV2 to TRBJ1-1; TRBD1 agrees at 9 bases. Germline trimming cut 7 bases from V and 11 bases from J; bases unmatched to any gene: 11. CDR1 is SNHLY, CDR2 FYNNEI, per germline. This CDR3 comprises 13 residues. CDR3 loop: CASTLGTGSSAFF. As DNA, the CDR3 is TGTGCCAGCACCCTTGGGACAGGGTCATCGGCTTTCTTT.